Below, one T cell receptor (beta chain) is given with its context. Antigen: not known. This record comes from a study of CD8+ T cells in alopecia areata. Study-wide results and limits: Clonality in the scalp and expanded CD8+ clones ranked among the top 100 were significantly decreased by tofacitinib. For lesional scalp, especially alopecia totalis/universalis, clonality was higher than in normal scalp. When scalp samples are sequenced, resident alphabeta T cells of normal skin are also captured.

The V and J ends lost 2 bases and 10 bases respectively, with 6 bases between them. CDR1 is SGHAT, CDR2 FQNNGV, per germline. CDR3 length: 11 residues. Extracted from the samples, RNA was reverse transcribed into cDNA to serve as the sequencing template. Sequencing used immunoSEQ multiplex PCR; TCRdb keeps in-frame clones, though not all of them. The profile covers around 86,000 clones, with about three quarters appearing a single time and roughly 17% taken by the ten largest. Sample treatment: oral pan-JAK inhibitor, 5-10 mg twice daily. This specimen was CD8+ T cells sorted from blood, taken between weeks 43 and 45, from a patient treated with tofacitinib. The origin of this receptor is a human donor with alopecia areata. The chain is built from TRBV11-2 and TRBJ2-1; D is unresolved. The CDR3 is CASSLYEEQFF. CDR3 bases: TGTGCCAGCAGCTTATATGAAGAGCAGTTCTTC.